This TCR beta chain was recovered during a study of T-cell reconstitution after alpha-beta-depleted transplantation in children. Whole-study results and caveats: It was reported that alpha-beta T cells came from several hundred expanded graft clones (about two months after transplant). Some patients owed their high day-60 TCRbeta diversity to surviving recipient T cells and thymic progenitors. From newly produced T cells came most of the T-cell counts and diversity one year after transplant.

This sample's TCRbeta library carried unique molecular identifier barcodes. TCRdb fed the PCR reads into MiXCR, producing one record per CDR3 protein. The sample consists of 17,000 or so distinct CDR3 sequences, over 10% of them appearing once. CDR1 and CDR2 from the germline V gene are SEHNR and FQNEAQ (reference sequence). V shed 5 bases and J shed 5 bases, with 16 bases lying between them. The CDR3 runs 16 residues. This clonotype was detected many times. Its antigen is unidentified. This chain joins TRBV7-9 and TRBJ1-6, with a possible D match to TRBD1 (5 bases). This specimen was PBMCs, mostly from graft donor cells, taken 180 days after TCRalphabeta/CD19-depleted stem cell transplant. The origin of this receptor is a boy less than two years old who had a stem cell transplant for Wiskott-Aldrich syndrome, so the T cells may come from the graft donor. The chain's CDR3 is CASSQTPGFHNSPLHF. CDR3 sequence (DNA): TGTGCCAGCAGCCAGACCCCAGGGTTCCATAATTCACCCCTCCACTTT.